This T cell receptor (beta chain) was found in a study of cytomegalovirus exposure and HLA in healthy donors. Broader study findings: A later analysis reportedly found fewer N-insertions in an Asian-associated ancestry cluster than the roughly 670-donor mean. Another analysis was done later, and it associated around 16,000 TCR beta sequences with HLA alleles at 0.05 false discovery rate.

The CDR3 extends over 17 amino acids. Losses at the gene ends were 5 bases for V and 2 bases for J; bases not matched to a gene: 10. Germline lookup yields CDR1 SGDLS and CDR2 YYNGEE. A multiplex PCR was run with 60 Vbeta primers and 13 Jbeta primers. Measured with immunoSEQ multiplex PCR; TCRdb has only the in-frame clones, and not every one. The sample lists over 100,000 clones, roughly 83% occurring once. Details on this clone: Its cognate antigen is unknown.

What was sequenced was PBMCs. The sequence was obtained from a man in his forties in good health and CMV-seronegative. The chain joins TRBV9 to TRBJ2-2, with 9 positions matching TRBD1. Here the CDR3 DNA reads TGTGCCAGCAGTACCTCCGGGACAGGGCCTAACACCGGGGAGCTGTTTTTT. This translates into CASSTSGTGPNTGELFF.